The present entry profiles one T cell receptor beta chain with its context. This receptor's antigen is unknown. No base-level quality is on record; no much larger clone is a single base apart. The data belong to a study of cytomegalovirus exposure and HLA in healthy donors (dated by TCRdb to the late 2010s). As for the study more broadly: An earlier analysis of some 620 of the donors reported 250 to 350 Gb of sequence data and 95 million to 140 million unique TCR beta sequences obtained from around 190 million T cells. The study was designed to test whether signatures of past pathogen exposure could be identified by cataloging public T cell receptors. A later genetic analysis took genome-wide SNP genotypes for about 55% of the 666 donors and used that subset as a discovery cohort. An earlier analysis of 450 to 750 of the donors used high-throughput TCR beta sequencing to judge whether each TCR beta V gene segment behaved as functional or pseudogenic. High-throughput TCR immunosequencing, statistical association of individual TCRs with disease status, and machine learning were combined to predict cytomegalovirus infection status. Every discovery cohort repertoire had been produced on one sequencing platform. An early release that covered some 640 HLA-typed donors contained approximately 300 gigabases of sequencing data and 75 million to 100 million unique TCR sequences. In addition to the first cohort of several hundred subjects, a separate validation cohort of about 120 different subjects was used. Rather than using new phenotypic data, the later analysis identified candidate immune exposures from TCR beta sequences and from how often those sequences occurred across donors. Donor age, sex, ethnicity and CMV serostatus were compiled alongside the repertoire data. About five DR-DQ haplotypes were treated as single units for association and clustering because of strong linkage in the cohort. The study used immunosequencing to profile the T cell repertoires of some 600 subjects and linked those repertoires to cytomegalovirus serostatus. In a later analysis, previously published TCR beta repertoires from hundreds of donors were re-analyzed and high-resolution HLA genotyping was added so that TCR occurrence patterns could be studied. Of the roughly 400 genotyped donors, 75% to 85% were placed in the genetic ancestry cluster associated with self-reported Caucasian donors. Across 398 genotyped donors of the cohort, an average of about 240,000 unique TCR beta nucleotide sequences per donor were sequenced, and 15% to 20% of those sequences were non-productive. Typing coverage varied by locus: roughly 629-640 donors for A, B, C, DRB1 and DQB1; roughly 500 for DQA1; about 590 for DPA1; roughly 450 for DPB1. HLA typing included class I and class II loci at four-digit resolution.

Study-wide findings and limitations: Linkage disequilibrium might explain the correlated functional status among segregating V segments, but an unknown experimental factor could not be ruled out. In a later genetic analysis, a missense DCLRE1C variant was associated with V-gene and J-gene trimming of TCR beta chains, and the association was replicated in an independent cohort. Because HLA typing was missing for some donors at each locus, association tests included only the typed subset. Because counts were too low, about 15 rarely observed V segments, including chromosome 9 orphons, were left out of the earlier analysis of a few hundred of the donors. A cluster of highly shared sequence variants was judged likely to be a technical artifact of the sequencing pipeline. A few of the identified cytomegalovirus-associated TCR beta chains were confirmed in vitro to be specific for cytomegalovirus antigens. This cohort had only TCR beta chains sequenced, and the lack of alpha or paired-chain data limited which features could be detected. Most CMV-associated TCR beta chains appeared to be HLA-restricted in a later analysis, and the HLA associations seemed to be driven largely by CMV exposure. A later analysis found that TCR association rates varied across HLA loci, with DRB1 alleles showing the most associated TCRs and HLA-C alleles the fewest. Compared with the approximately 720-donor mean, donors in an Asian-associated ancestry cluster had fewer N-insertions in productive TCRs, according to a later genetic analysis. The classifier was reported to diagnose cytomegalovirus status with high specificity and sensitivity in both the original cohort and the validation cohort. In an earlier analysis of more than 500 of the donors, most TCR beta V segments appeared in productive rearrangements about 90% or about 30% of the time, broadly matching IMGT annotations. The authors suggested that the approach could potentially be extended to other disease states and immunological phenotypes. Assigning TCR associations to individual alleles was difficult when HLA alleles, especially DR and DQ, strongly co-occurred. Presence/absence analyses assumed roughly uniform sequencing depth across donors, an assumption that may not hold. In a later analysis, several top co-occurrence clusters were reported to appear linked to parvovirus B19, influenza, CMV and Epstein-Barr virus. Immune exposure information for the cohort was limited to CMV serostatus. At a false discovery rate of 0.05, a later analysis linked around 17,000 TCR beta sequences to specific HLA alleles. Some IMGT-functional V segments, including TRBV6-2 and TRBV6-3, could not be told apart with the 87-base-pair reads, so those segments were excluded. In a later analysis, HLA-associated TCR beta chains showed more clonal expansion and lower generation probabilities than non-associated chains that were equally common. In the study, approximately 150 TCR beta chains were listed as associated with cytomegalovirus. A further reported finding was that TCR beta sequences accurately predicted the HLA-A and HLA-B alleles for most subjects in the first cohort. Most TCR sequences were seen in very few donors, while some public TCRs were found in many individuals.

Spanning cysteine to phenylalanine, the CDR3 consists of 15 amino acids. The retained sequence is limited to the CDR3, 45 bases, with the frame set at the first base. CDR1 and CDR2 (MNHNS, SASEGT) derive from the germline V gene. The germline V end is reduced by 10 bases and the J end by 7 bases; junction bases left unmatched: 13. The library was made by the immunoSEQ multiplex PCR assay. For the multiplex PCR, a mixture combining 60 forward primers for TCR Vbeta segments and 13 reverse primers for TCR Jbeta segments was used. A multiplex PCR assay on genomic DNA amplified the CDR3 region of rearranged TCR beta genes. The Illumina HiSeq System was used to sequence the amplified TCR beta libraries as 87-base-pair reads. Under the source paper's analysis protocol: A later analysis tallied roughly 76 million unique TCR beta chains across the 550 to 850 repertoires, and approximately 12 million of those chains were shared by two or more donors. A nearest-neighbor algorithm error-corrected the raw reads and collapsed the reads into unique sequences, merging closely related sequences to remove PCR and sequencing errors. CDR3 sequences were aligned to IMGT reference sequences to assign V, D and J gene segments. Each retained sequence needed at least a six-nucleotide match to both a V gene segment and a J gene segment. A rearrangement was called productive if the CDR3 had no stop codons and remained in frame with V and J, and every other rearrangement was called non-productive. Following IMGT convention, CDR3 was defined as the stretch from the second conserved V-encoded cysteine to the conserved J-encoded phenylalanine. In an earlier analysis of around 540 of the donors, sequences lacking an unambiguous match to a single V gene segment were excluded. In an earlier analysis of several hundred of the donors, V segments were called functional above 56.7% productive rearrangements and were called segregating when the between-donor standard deviation exceeded 5%. To diagnose cytomegalovirus status from the catalog of TCR beta chain sequences, a statistical classification framework was built. In a later analysis, TCR nucleotide sequences were compared against IMGT/GENE-DB human TR gene sequences so that V and J genes could be assigned. A later analysis assigned CDR3 sequences and most-parsimonious VDJ recombination scenarios with the TCRdist pipeline. In a later analysis, each TCR beta chain was defined by its CDR3 amino acid sequence together with its V-gene family, and reads without a unique V-gene family were excluded. A later analysis removed 500 to 600 highly shared, low-generation-probability nucleotide sequences to deal with suspected cross-contamination and a sequencing artifact. In a later analysis, a clonal expansion index for each public chain was calculated from normalized within-repertoire ranks of inferred template counts. In a later analysis, generation probabilities were computed using a VDJ recombination model fitted to out-of-frame rearrangements, and the results were checked against IGoR. Hypergeometric tests were used in a later analysis to score TCR-TCR, TCR-HLA and TCR-CMV co-occurrence, with a repertoire-size bias correction applied to the TCR pairs. To estimate false discovery rates, a later analysis permuted the HLA or CMV assignments 20 times. A later analysis grouped co-occurring TCRs with DBSCAN, adding TCRdist sequence similarity when clustering within HLA-allele-positive subsets. Repertoires with fewer than 30,000 or more than 120,000 public chains were left out of co-occurrence clustering, as were about five repertoires with anomalous nucleotide sharing. The table comes from immuneACCESS by way of TCRdb, which keeps in-frame sequences with V and J called. Part of the clones is missing from these tables; in studies checked, under half for an unresolved V gene and the rest for unknown reasons. V, J and clone size derive from that table, while D and trimming were established from the DNA sequence. This sample gives about 43,000 clones in total; under 70% of them show up just once. The ten biggest clones cover 12% of the sample.

The cohort comprised around 700 healthy bone marrow donors. At the time of sampling, every cohort member was nominally healthy, though immune exposures that went unrecorded were likely present. The donor tested CMV seropositive and was one of the 289 seropositive cohort members. Every donor gave a peripheral blood sample, and the peripheral blood mononuclear cells from that sample were used for TCR beta sequencing. Genomic DNA was extracted from the blood cell samples with the Qiagen DNeasy Blood Extraction Kit. The V and J genes are TRBV6-1 and TRBJ2-7, with 13 central nucleotides matching TRBD2. The sequenced sample was PBMCs. This TCR was sampled from a man aged 55 to 70 in good health and CMV-seropositive. The CDR3 region has the sequence CATRTSGRPSLEQYF. The bases read TGTGCCACCCGGACTAGCGGGAGACCCTCTCTGGAGCAGTACTTC.